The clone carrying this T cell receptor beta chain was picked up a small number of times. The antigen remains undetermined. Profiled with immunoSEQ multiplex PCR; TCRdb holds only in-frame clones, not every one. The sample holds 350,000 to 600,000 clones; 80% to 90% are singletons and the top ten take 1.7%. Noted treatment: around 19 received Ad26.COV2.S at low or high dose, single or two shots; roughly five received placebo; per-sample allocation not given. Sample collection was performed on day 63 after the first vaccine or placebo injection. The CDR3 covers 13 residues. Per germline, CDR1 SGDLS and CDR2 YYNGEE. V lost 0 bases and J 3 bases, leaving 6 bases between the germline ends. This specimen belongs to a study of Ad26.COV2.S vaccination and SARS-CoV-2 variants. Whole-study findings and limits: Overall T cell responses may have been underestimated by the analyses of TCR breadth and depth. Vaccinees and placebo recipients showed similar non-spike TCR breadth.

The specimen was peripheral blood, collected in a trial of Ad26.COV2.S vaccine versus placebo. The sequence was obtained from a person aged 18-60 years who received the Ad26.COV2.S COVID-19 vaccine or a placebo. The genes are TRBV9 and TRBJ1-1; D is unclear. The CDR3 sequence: CASSVEVHTEAFF. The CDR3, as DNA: TGTGCCAGCAGCGTAGAGGTTCACACTGAAGCTTTCTTT.